This TCR beta chain was observed in a study of shared clonotypes between healthy human individuals. The authors ran the assay at deep level. Using immunoSEQ multiplex PCR, the repertoire was profiled, and TCRdb retains in-frame clones only, with some absent. In the table there are about 1.5 million clones, 95% to 99% of which are singletons. Losses at the gene ends were 5 bases for V and 3 bases for J; bases not matched to a gene: 10. CDR1 is KGHSH, CDR2 LQKENI, per germline. The CDR3 is 16 amino acids. The donors, all of them Caucasian adults, lived in Nashville, Tennessee. The sample was naive CD4+ T cells sorted from blood. Subset indicated: CD45RA+ positively selected. The chain combines TRBV18 with TRBJ1-5, with TRBD1 matching over 7 bases. This receptor was identified in a man aged 30 to 45 in good health. CDR3 nucleotides: TGTGCCAGCTCAGGGAACAGACAGGGATCCAATCAGCCCCAGCATTTT. It codes for CASSGNRQGSNQPQHF.